The subject of this entry is one TCR beta chain. Source study methods: How many nucleated cells were present was estimated from reference gene primer amplification. Clones were read by immunoSEQ multiplex PCR, and TCRdb kept only the in-frame ones, dropping some. Clone size and V and J calls were adopted from that table, with D and trimming inferred from the DNA. The profile shows about 150,000 clones, 91% of them singletons. The data derive from a study of blood T cell repertoires in COVID-19. Overall study: COVID-19 samples collected from the United States, Italy and Spain covered acute and convalescent phases. From T cells, B-cell-depleted T cells, or PBMCs came the material, which was cDNA or gDNA.

CDR1 MNHEY and CDR2 SMNVEV come from the germline V gene (reference sequence). The CDR3 sequence is 14 residues long. V lost 3 bases, J lost 8 bases, and 7 bases stayed unmatched. The chain has TRBV27 and TRBJ2-7; 10 nucleotides match TRBD2. Material: peripheral blood. The clonotype was recovered from a middle-aged man with acute or convalescent COVID-19. CDR3 in amino acids: CASSLSGRALQQYF. DNA of the CDR3: TGTGCCAGCAGTTTGAGCGGGAGGGCCCTCCAGCAGTACTTC.